Detailed here is one T cell receptor beta chain. No antigen is known for it. This entry is derived from a study of T cell responses to AZD1222 COVID-19 vaccine. The assay was immunoSEQ multiplex PCR, and TCRdb's table has in-frame clones only and misses some. The sample carries approximately 120,000 clones, roughly nine tenths recorded once. Findings and caveats of the study: Just a handful of AZD1222 recipients tested seropositive at baseline. Regions left unmutated in variants are reportedly the target of nearly half of spike-specific TCRs. The donor group comprised mostly white British people and more females; the analysis possibly underestimated clonal diversity.

V was clipped by 5 bases and J by 6 bases, with 17 bases between them. CDR3 length: 15 residues. The germline CDR1 and CDR2 sequences are SGHTA and FQGNSA. The receptor was derived from an adult in good health. The source was peripheral blood, collected on day 0 of AZD1222 vaccination. This rearrangement joins TRBV7-2 to TRBJ1-5; D possibly corresponds to TRBD1 (5 bases). Here the CDR3 DNA reads TGTGCCAGCAGCCCCGGAGTCGAGGGGAGTCAGCCCCAGCATTTT. This codes for CASSPGVEGSQPQHF.